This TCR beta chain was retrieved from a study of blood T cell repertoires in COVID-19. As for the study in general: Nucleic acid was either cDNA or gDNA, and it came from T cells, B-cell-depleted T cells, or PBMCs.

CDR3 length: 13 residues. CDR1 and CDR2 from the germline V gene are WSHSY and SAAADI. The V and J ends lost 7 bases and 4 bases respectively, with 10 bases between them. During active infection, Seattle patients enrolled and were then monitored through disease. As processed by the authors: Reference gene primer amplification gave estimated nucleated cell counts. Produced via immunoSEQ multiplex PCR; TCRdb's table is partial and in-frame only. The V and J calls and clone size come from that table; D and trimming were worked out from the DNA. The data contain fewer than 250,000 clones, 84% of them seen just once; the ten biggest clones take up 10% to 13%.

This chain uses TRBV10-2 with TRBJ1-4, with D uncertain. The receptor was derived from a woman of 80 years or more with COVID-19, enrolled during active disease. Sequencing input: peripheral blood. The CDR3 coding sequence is TGCGCCAGCATGGAGAGTCTTAATGAAAAACTGTTTTTT. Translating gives CASMESLNEKLFF.